This T cell receptor beta chain was retrieved from a study of early T cells in non-severe SARS-CoV-2 infection. Overall study context: Sequenced bulk RNA came from whole blood that was unsorted, and chains were unpaired.

The CDR3 consists of 14 residues. The germline V gene has CDR1 DFQATT and CDR2 SNEGSKA (reference sequence). Losses at the gene ends were 3 bases for V and 8 bases for J; bases not matched to a gene: 10. Attachment of unique molecular identifiers to individual cDNA molecules was performed. TCRdb recomputed calls from the 5' RACE reads with MiXCR, one row per CDR3 protein. The sample consists of under 50,000 distinct CDR3 sequences, 5.6% of them appearing once. This clonotype was detected many times. The chain links TRBV20-1 to TRBJ2-1; 7 bases are a match to TRBD1. This clonotype originated in an adult who was a healthcare worker with PCR-confirmed SARS-CoV-2 infection or an uninfected control (not recorded which). Source material: whole blood. CDR3 nucleotide sequence: TGCAGTGCTAGGGGGACAGATTTATTCTATGAGCAGTTCTTC. Translated, it gives CSARGTDLFYEQFF.